One sample yielded the 9 T cell receptor beta chains listed below, sequenced in a study of regulatory T cells in long-lasting Graves disease. Time point denoted: newly diagnosed GD, antithyroid drugs for less than 3 months. Generation of the TCR library employed RNA extracted from PBMCs. CDR3 regions were amplified by Arm-PCR using iRepertoire HTBI primers to build TCR beta libraries. MiXCR, run by TCRdb on the multiplex PCR reads, gives a single entry per CDR3 protein. The repertoire has 620,000 or so distinct CDR3 sequences, 16% of them found once; the top ten carry approximately 18%. The sample also formed part of further work on T cells in Graves' hyperthyroidism and ophthalmopathy.

The sequences come from peripheral blood mononuclear cells (PBMCs), collected at new diagnosis, from a patient treated with antithyroid drugs. Source of these receptors: a woman younger than 45 with Graves disease.

Many counts were recorded for this clonotype. J is TRBJ1-4 and V is TRBV27; 7 bases are shared with TRBD1. With V trimmed by 4 bases and J by 2 bases, 13 bases remained unmatched. The CDR3 covers 18 residues. Germline lookup yields CDR1 MNHEY and CDR2 SMNVEV (reference sequence). In DNA, the CDR3 is TGTGCCAGCAGTTCATACGGGACAGCATTCGGGACTAATGAAAAACTGTTTTTT. It is translated as CASSSYGTAFGTNEKLFF.

This clonotype was picked up a small number of times. The chain recombines TRBV7-9 with TRBJ2-7; 8 bases line up with TRBD1. Germline CDR1 reads SEHNR; CDR2 reads FQNEAQ (reference sequence). V shed 5 bases and J 0 bases; nucleotides not matched to a gene: 12. CDR3 length: 17 amino acids. The CDR3 nucleotides are TGTGCCAGCAGCCTACTAACCGGGACAGGAAACTCCTACGAGCAGTACTTC. As protein: CASSLLTGTGNSYEQYF.

This chain links TRBV14 with TRBJ1-6, with 8 nucleotides matching TRBD1. This CDR3 is built from 15 residues. After removal of 4 bases from V and 5 bases from J, the junction contained 4 bases not matched to a gene. From germline, CDR1 is SGHDN and CDR2 FVKESK. The CDR3, as DNA: TGTGCCAGCAGCCGCCACAGGGGGAATAATTCACCCCTCCACTTT. Protein: CASSRHRGNNSPLHF.

For this clonotype: One base away lies a much larger clone, so this may be a sequencing read error. The V and J genes are TRBV6-1 and TRBJ1-5; D is possibly TRBD1 (5 bases). The CDR3 spans 16 residues. V lost 7 bases to trimming and J lost 2 bases, with 18 bases between them. Germline-derived CDR1 and CDR2 are MNHNS and SASEGT. CDR3 nucleotide sequence: TGTGCCAGCAACCAAGGTAGCCTAGGGGGCAATCAGCCCCAGCATTTT. Translated, it gives CASNQGSLGGNQPQHF.

This clonotype was picked up many times. The chain couples TRBV18 to TRBJ2-7, with 7 nucleotides matching TRBD1. This CDR3 has 14 residues. Trimming removed 8 bases from V and 3 bases from J; junction bases left unmatched: 10. Germline CDR1 KGHSH, CDR2 LQKENI. The CDR3 sequence is CASSPGQAIYEQYF. CDR3 DNA: TGTGCCAGCAGCCCAGGACAGGCAATCTACGAGCAGTACTTC.

The chain has TRBV7-2 and TRBJ2-6; the D is unclear. Between the trimmed V and J ends, which lost 2 bases and 0 bases, there was a span of 14 bases. Germline-derived CDR1 and CDR2 are SGHTA and FQGNSA. This CDR3 contains 18 residues. The CDR3 DNA follows: TGTGCCAGCAGCTTAAGGTGGATGCTTAGCTCTGGGGCCAACGTCCTGACTTTC. Translation gives CASSLRWMLSSGANVLTF.

This clonotype was found a few times. The rearrangement uses TRBV20-1 and TRBJ1-1; D perhaps matches TRBD1 (6 bases). The germline CDR1 and CDR2 sequences are DFQATT and SNEGSKA (reference sequence). The CDR3 is made up of 14 amino acids. V lost 2 bases to trimming and J lost 1 base, with 11 bases between them. The chain's CDR3 is CSARLTGRNTEAFF. Here the CDR3 DNA reads TGCAGTGCTAGATTGACAGGTCGGAACACTGAAGCTTTCTTT.

This clonotype was counted a few times. Since a much larger clone is just one base distant, this may be a read error. The chain employs TRBV7-9 and TRBJ2-7; 9 bases are shared with TRBD1. V was clipped by 5 bases and J by 2 bases; unmatched bases: 1. The CDR3 is 13 residues long. Germline V gene data show CDR1 as SEHNR and CDR2 as FQNEAQ (reference sequence). This chain's CDR3 is CASSRQGAYEQYF. The CDR3 DNA reads as TGTGCCAGCAGCCGACAGGGGGCCTACGAGCAGTACTTC.

The chain carries TRBV12-3 or TRBV12-4 and TRBJ2-6; D possibly matches TRBD1 or TRBD2 (6 bases each). The CDR3 is made up of 13 amino acids. Trimming shortened V by 7 bases and J by 8 bases, and 12 bases separated the two germline ends. In DNA form, the CDR3 reads TGTGCCAGCAAGCCGGGGGCGCCCAACGTCCTGACTTTC. It encodes CASKPGAPNVLTF.